A selection of T cell receptor beta chains follows, all from one sample in a study of shared clonotypes between healthy human individuals. Sequenced by immunoSEQ multiplex PCR; TCRdb stores in-frame clones only, minus some. The sample has approximately 2.4 million clones; approximately 94% are singletons. Input material: naive CD4+ T cells sorted from blood. These receptor sequences come from a man younger than 35 in good health. CDR3s include the opening cysteine and the closing phenylalanine or tryptophan. The order of the fields is clone size, V gene, J gene, D gene, CDR3 length, CDR3 DNA, CDR3 protein. D genes are given only for firm matches. Rows may omit the clone size; those that give it use once, few, many or a size class.

>NA|TRBV6-5|TRBJ2-1|NA|15
TGTGCCAGCAGGGCGAACAGGGCCCCCTACAATGAGCAGTTCTTC
CASRANRAPYNEQFF
>once|TRBV13|TRBJ2-5|NA|13
TGTGCCAGCAGCTTTGTAGGCCAAGAGACCCAGTACTTC
CASSFVGQETQYF
>NA|TRBV6-5|TRBJ2-3|NA|13
TGTGCCAGCAGTTTGCTTTCTTCAGATACGCAGTATTTT
CASSLLSSDTQYF
>NA|TRBV29-1|TRBJ2-3|NA|12
TGCAGCGTTTTAGAGGGGATGGATACGCAGTATTTT
CSVLEGMDTQYF
>once|TRBV28|TRBJ1-1|NA|12
TGTGCCAGCAGTTTTGAGAGGGGTGAAGCTTTCTTT
CASSFERGEAFF
>NA|TRBV2|TRBJ1-1|TRBD1|14
TGTGCCAGCAGCGGGGGACAGTTGAACACTGAAGCTTTCTTT
CASSGGQLNTEAFF
>NA|TRBV9|TRBJ1-3|NA|15
TGTGCCAGCAGCCCCCTCGGGGGCGATGGAAACACCATATATTTT
CASSPLGGDGNTIYF
>once|TRBV4-3|TRBJ2-3|TRBD2|16
TGCGCCAGCAGCCAAGTTCCTAGCGGGAGAACAGATACGCAGTATTTT
CASSQVPSGRTDTQYF
>NA|TRBV2|TRBJ1-1|NA|13
TGTGCCAGCAGTGCCCCGGTTACCCCCTCCGCTTTCTTT
CASSAPVTPSAFF
>once|TRBV28|TRBJ1-6|NA|17
TGTGCCAGCAGTCCTCCGACGTGGGGGACTTATAATTCACCCCTCCACTTT
CASSPPTWGTYNSPLHF
>NA|TRBV29-1|TRBJ1-1|NA|13
TGCAGCGTTGAAGATAATTTGGCCACTGAAGCTTTCTTT
CSVEDNLATEAFF
>NA|TRBV6-1|TRBJ1-2|NA|14
TGTGCCAGCAGAGCAGGGGCGGTTGGACATGGCTACACCTTC
CASRAGAVGHGYTF
>NA|TRBV11-2|TRBJ1-2|NA|15
TGTGCCAGCAGCCCGAACGGTAGGAGGATGGGAGACTACACCTTC
CASSPNGRRMGDYTF
>NA|TRBV10-3|TRBJ1-1|NA|12
TGTGCCATCAGTGAGCCGTCGACGGAAGCTTTCTTT
CAISEPSTEAFF
>NA|TRBV7-2|TRBJ2-1|TRBD2|15
TGTGCCAGCAGCCTTCTAGCGGGAGGGAACAATGAGCAGTTCTTC
CASSLLAGGNNEQFF
>NA|TRBV30|TRBJ1-4|NA|17
TGTGCCTGGAGTCCCCGAGGAGTTTTCTCAACTAATGAAAAACTGTTTTTT
CAWSPRGVFSTNEKLFF
>NA|TRBV30|TRBJ1-3|NA|15
TGTGCCTGGAAAGGCAGCCGAGCCTCTGGAAACACCATATATTTT
CAWKGSRASGNTIYF
>NA|TRBV7-3|TRBJ2-5|NA|13
TGTGCCAGCAGCTCCGGACTTCTGGAGACCCAGTACTTC
CASSSGLLETQYF
>NA|TRBV5-1|TRBJ1-4|TRBD1|13
TGCGCCAGCAGCGGAAACAGGGGTGAAAAACTGTTTTTT
CASSGNRGEKLFF
>NA|TRBV5-5|TRBJ1-2|NA|13
TGTGCCAGCAGCATAGACGGGAACTATGGCTACACCTTC
CASSIDGNYGYTF
>few|TRBV20-1|TRBJ1-2|NA|9
TGCAGTGCTACGGCGGGCTACACCTTC
CSATAGYTF
>NA|TRBV10-3|TRBJ2-5|TRBD2|13
TGTGCCACCGCCGGGGGAGGGGAAGAGACCCAGTACTTC
CATAGGGEETQYF
>few|TRBV28|TRBJ1-5|NA|13
TGTGCCAGCAGAGCCTGGTTGGATCAGCCCCAGCATTTT
CASRAWLDQPQHF
>NA|TRBV7-2|TRBJ2-1|NA|13
TGTGCCAGCAGCTTACCTTTCGGCAATGAGCAGTTCTTC
CASSLPFGNEQFF
>NA|TRBV5-1|TRBJ2-7|TRBD2|16
TGCGCCAGCAGCTTGGAATTCGGGACTAGTGTTTTAGCGCAGTACTTC
CASSLEFGTSVLAQYF
>NA|TRBV7-9|TRBJ1-1|NA|17
TGTGCCAGCAGTTTATTGCTTCCCCGGGCCAGGAACACTGAAGCTTTCTTT
CASSLLLPRARNTEAFF
>NA|TRBV7-6|TRBJ2-3|TRBD2|16
TGTGCCAGCAGCAAACTGGCTAGCGGGTCAACAGATACGCAGTATTTT
CASSKLASGSTDTQYF
>NA|TRBV7-9|TRBJ2-1|TRBD1|16
TGTGCCAGCAGCTTAGACCCGGGACAGGGGGCAAATGAGCAGTTCTTC
CASSLDPGQGANEQFF
>NA|TRBV6-5|TRBJ1-1|NA|16
TGTGCCAGCAGTTACTCCTTCCAGGGAGGAAGCACTGAAGCTTTCTTT
CASSYSFQGGSTEAFF